One and the same sample provided the 26 T cell receptor beta chains below, sequenced in a study of blood T cell repertoires in COVID-19. Assay used: immunoSEQ multiplex PCR; TCRdb lists only in-frame clones, some missing. This table has some 300,000 clones, roughly 89% appearing once. The sample taken for sequencing was PBMCs or T cells enriched from blood (not recorded which). These receptors came from a woman aged 45-59 years who had been exposed to COVID-19.

The chain is built from TRBV18 and TRBJ1-1; 8 bases agree with TRBD1. There are 13 residues in the CDR3. Germline V gene data show CDR1 as KGHSH and CDR2 as LQKENI. J was trimmed by 6 bases and V by 3 bases; bases with no gene match: 3. CDR3 DNA sequence: TGTGCCAGCTCACCTGACAGGGGTGCTGAAGCTTTCTTT. Amino acids: CASSPDRGAEAFF. Complete variable domain (other parts from reference TRBV18 and TRBJ1-1): NAGVMQNPRHLVRRRGQEARLRCSPMKGHSHVYWYRQLPEEGLKFMVYLQKENIIDESGMPKERFSAEFPKEGPSILRIQQVVRGDSAAYFCASSPDRGAEAFFGQGTRLTVV.

The chain joins TRBV5-1 to TRBJ1-2; 7 bases line up with TRBD1. The CDR3 runs 16 residues. V dropped 0 bases and J dropped 2; count of bases not matched to a gene: 7. Germline V lookup: CDR1 SGHRS, CDR2 YFSETQ. CDR3 coding DNA: TGCGCCAGCAGCTTGGCCGGGGGGGACAGCAACTATGGCTACACCTTC. This encodes CASSLAGGDSNYGYTF.

J is TRBJ1-6 and V is TRBV15; the D is unclear. CDR3 length: 14 amino acids. Germline CDR1 LNHNV, CDR2 YYDKDF (reference sequence). The V end was cut by 5 bases, the J end by 4 bases, with 9 bases between. CDR3 nucleotide sequence: TGTGCCACCAGCGGAAGACAATATAATTCACCCCTCCACTTT. It is translated as CATSGRQYNSPLHF.

This chain links TRBV14 with TRBJ2-5; D is unresolved. V was trimmed by 4 bases and J by 0 bases, leaving 9 bases between them. Germline CDR1 is SGHDN and CDR2 is FVKESK. The CDR3 contains 14 residues. The CDR3 DNA sequence: TGTGCCAGCAGCCGTTCAGTGTACCAAGAGACCCAGTACTTC. It codes for CASSRSVYQETQYF.

V gene TRBV14 combines with J gene TRBJ1-2, with a possible D match to TRBD1 (6 bases). Germline-derived CDR1 and CDR2 are SGHDN and FVKESK. The CDR3 is 16 residues long. V lost 2 bases and J lost 1, with 14 bases in between. This CDR3 is CASSQYAQGSNYGYTF. For the CDR3, the DNA is TGTGCCAGCAGCCAATATGCTCAGGGGAGTAACTATGGCTACACCTTC. The full variable domain, its missing parts supplied by reference TRBV14 and TRBJ1-2, is EAGVTQFPSHSVIEKGQTVTLRCDPISGHDNLYWYRRVMGKEIKFLLHFVKESKQDESGMPNNRFLAERTGGTYSTLKVQPAELEDSGVYFCASSQYAQGSNYGYTFGSGTRLTVV.

The V and J genes are TRBV28 and TRBJ2-7; D is perhaps TRBD2 (7 bases). V was cut by 3 bases and J by 9 bases, with 15 bases left in between. Germline CDR1 and CDR2: MDHEN and SYDVKM. There are 13 residues in the CDR3. The CDR3 bases are TGTGCCAGCAGTTTTTTTTCGGGGGGCGGGCAGTACTTC. Protein product: CASSFFSGGGQYF. Full variable domain (outside the CDR3, taken from reference TRBV28 and TRBJ2-7): DVKVTQSSRYLVKRTGEKVFLECVQDMDHENMFWYRQDPGLGLRLIYFSYDVKMKEKGDIPEGYSVSREKKERFSLILESASTNQTSMYLCASSFFSGGGQYFGPGTRLTVT.

V usage is TRBV24-1 and J usage is TRBJ2-2; the D is unclear. V dropped 7 bases and J dropped 1 base, with 12 bases sitting between them. CDR3 length: 15 residues. Germline CDR1 reads KGHDR; CDR2 reads SFDVKD. The CDR3 DNA reads TGTGCCACCAGCGCTTATGGCCTGAACACCGGGGAGCTGTTTTTT. Residues: CATSAYGLNTGELFF.

The chain recombines TRBV13 with TRBJ2-1; TRBD2 aligns across 15 bases. The CDR3 length is 15 residues. Germline V CDR1 and CDR2: PRHDT, FYEKMQ (reference sequence). V lost 5 bases and J lost 6; bases outside the gene matches: 2. For the CDR3, the DNA is TGTGCCAGCAGCGGACTAGCGGGGGGGCGCAATGAGCAGTTCTTC. Protein: CASSGLAGGRNEQFF.

The chain combines TRBV6-1 with TRBJ1-2, with a tentative D call TRBD1 (6 bases). CDR3 size: 14 residues. V was clipped by 3 bases and J by 5 bases, with 13 bases between them. Germline V gene lookup returns CDR1 MNHNS and CDR2 SASEGT. The CDR3 bases are TGTGCCAGCAGTGAGCAGGGGCAGATATATGGCTACACCTTC. Protein: CASSEQGQIYGYTF.

This rearrangement joins TRBV9 to TRBJ2-7; TRBD2 might be the D (5 bases). Germline values: CDR1 SGDLS, CDR2 YYNGEE. The CDR3 is made up of 17 amino acids. Trimming pared 3 bases from V and 3 bases from J, leaving 22 bases between. The CDR3 reads CASSAEPGNPGYYEQYF. CDR3 nucleotides: TGTGCCAGCAGCGCGGAGCCGGGAAACCCCGGGTACTACGAGCAGTACTTC.

The chain is built from TRBV7-2 and TRBJ2-7, with D possibly matching TRBD1 (6 bases). Germline CDR1 reads SGHTA; CDR2 reads FQGNSA. With 4 bases removed from V and 7 bases from J, the gap between germline ends came to 26 bases. The length of the CDR3 is 17 residues. The CDR3 sequence is CASSSPPGTSLFGEQYF. CDR3 DNA: TGTGCCAGCAGCTCACCACCCGGGACATCCCTTTTTGGAGAGCAGTACTTC.

V usage is TRBV3-1 (or the pseudogene TRBV3-2) and J usage is TRBJ2-3, with 9 bases identical to TRBD2. J lost 3 bases, V lost 4 bases, and 2 bases had no gene match. The CDR3 loop spans 14 amino acids. Germline V gene sequence: CDR1 LGHDT, CDR2 YNNKEL (reference sequence). The CDR3 DNA follows: TGTGCCAGCAGCCCAAGCGGGGGGACAGATACGCAGTATTTT. Its translation: CASSPSGGTDTQYF.

CDR3 coding DNA: TGTGCCAGCACCTTGGACAGGGTCGAGACCGGGGAGCTGTTTTTT. Translation gives CASTLDRVETGELFF. This chain links TRBV7-9 with TRBJ2-2; 8 bases align to TRBD1. The trim removed 7 bases at V and 5 bases at J, leaving 9 bases unmatched. Germline V gene lookup returns CDR1 SEHNR and CDR2 FQNEAQ (reference sequence). This CDR3 is built from 15 residues. Using reference TRBV7-9 and TRBJ2-2 for the parts outside the CDR3, the full variable domain is DTGVSQNPRHKITKRGQNVTFRCDPISEHNRLYWYRQTLGQGPEFLTYFQNEAQLEKSRLLSDRFSAERPKGSFSTLEIQRTEQGDSAMYLCASTLDRVETGELFFGEGSRLTVL.

The chain carries TRBV24-1 and TRBJ1-5; 8 nucleotides agree with TRBD1. CDR3 length: 16 residues. CDR1 KGHDR and CDR2 SFDVKD come from the germline V gene. J lost 2 bases, V lost 5 bases, and 7 bases had no gene match. The CDR3 protein is CATSANRGFGNQPQHF. CDR3 nucleotides: TGTGCCACCAGTGCCAACAGGGGGTTCGGCAATCAGCCCCAGCATTTT.

The rearrangement uses TRBV6-4 and TRBJ2-1, with TRBD2 identical over 11 bases. Losses at the gene ends were 6 bases for V and 4 bases for J; bases not matched to a gene: 5. The CDR3 is 15 amino acids. Germline-derived CDR1 and CDR2 are MRHNA and SNTAGT. CDR3 residues: CASSQLAGVYNEQFF. The CDR3, as DNA: TGTGCCAGCAGCCAACTAGCGGGGGTTTACAATGAGCAGTTCTTC.

The genes are TRBV6-2 or TRBV6-3 and TRBJ1-5; a possible D gene is TRBD1 (6 bases). Trimming stripped 6 bases from V and 4 bases from J, with 16 bases between. Germline CDR1 MNHEY, CDR2 SVGEGT. CDR3 size: 15 residues. DNA of the CDR3: TGTGCCAGCAGCCCGGACAGCACCTCTAATCAGCCCCAGCATTTT. Translation: CASSPDSTSNQPQHF.

The V and J genes are TRBV5-5 and TRBJ2-4, with 8 bases identical to TRBD2. V lost 4 bases and J lost 8; bases outside the gene matches: 20. The CDR3 extends over 18 amino acids. CDR1 is SGHKS, CDR2 YYEKEE, per germline (reference sequence). DNA for the CDR3: TGTGCCAGCAGCCCTTCTGGACTAGGAGCCCCGGGGGGGCACATTCAGTACTTC. This gives the protein CASSPSGLGAPGGHIQYF.

The chain carries TRBV24-1 and TRBJ1-2, with no clear D. This CDR3 is built from 13 residues. Germline V gene data show CDR1 as KGHDR and CDR2 as SFDVKD. V was trimmed by 3 bases and J by 10 bases, leaving 14 bases between them. The chain's CDR3 is CATSDGRADDYTF. The CDR3 DNA reads TGTGCCACCAGTGATGGGAGGGCGGATGACTACACCTTC.

This chain joins TRBV9 and TRBJ1-2; D is possibly TRBD1 (6 bases). Between the trimmed V and J ends, which lost 0 bases and 4 bases, there was a span of 19 bases. The CDR3 length is 17 residues. The germline V gene encodes CDR1 SGDLS and CDR2 YYNGEE. The CDR3 protein is CASSVGVYGGPPYGYTF. As DNA, the CDR3 is TGTGCCAGCAGCGTAGGAGTATACGGGGGGCCACCCTATGGCTACACCTTC.

CDR3 in DNA: TGTGCCAGCAGCCCCCGGATCGTTGGTAGCGGGGGGACCTACAATGAGCAGTTCTTC. This codes for CASSPRIVGSGGTYNEQFF. The chain recombines TRBV7-9 with TRBJ2-1, with 10 positions matching TRBD2. V gave up 5 bases and J gave up 2 bases; unmatched junction bases: 15. The CDR3 runs 19 residues. In germline, CDR1 is SEHNR, CDR2 FQNEAQ (reference sequence).

This chain joins TRBV5-4 and TRBJ1-1; 8 bases line up with TRBD1. The CDR3 spans 13 residues. Germline-derived CDR1 and CDR2 are SGHNT and YYREEE (reference sequence). V trimming: 4 bases; J trimming: 5 bases; junction bases outside the gene matches: 4. Here the CDR3 reads CASSPDRDTEAFF. The DNA of the CDR3 is TGTGCCAGCAGCCCGGACAGGGATACTGAAGCTTTCTTT.

The V gene is TRBV7-9, the J gene TRBJ2-1, with D hard to call. V lost 5 bases to trimming and J lost 7 bases, with 12 bases between them. This CDR3 comprises 13 residues. Germline CDR1 SEHNR, CDR2 FQNEAQ (reference sequence). The CDR3 nucleotides are TGTGCCAGCAGCACCACTGAAAAAAATGAGCAGTTCTTC. It codes for CASSTTEKNEQFF. The full variable domain, rest sourced from reference TRBV7-9 and TRBJ2-1, is DTGVSQNPRHKITKRGQNVTFRCDPISEHNRLYWYRQTLGQGPEFLTYFQNEAQLEKSRLLSDRFSAERPKGSFSTLEIQRTEQGDSAMYLCASSTTEKNEQFFGPGTRLTVL.

The rearrangement links TRBV19 to TRBJ1-5, with 7 positions matching TRBD1. Unmatched junction bases numbered 5, after V lost 9 bases and J lost 0 bases. The length of the CDR3 is 14 residues. CDR1 is LNHDA, CDR2 SQIVND, per germline (reference sequence). CDR3 sequence: CASSDRDSNQPQHF. CDR3 nucleotides: TGTGCCAGCTCAGACAGGGATAGCAATCAGCCCCAGCATTTT. The full variable domain, in which reference TRBV19 and TRBJ1-5 provide the parts outside the CDR3, is DGGITQSPKYLFRKEGQNVTLSCEQNLNHDAMYWYRQDPGQGLRLIYYSQIVNDFQKGDIAEGYSVSREKKESFPLTVTSAQKNPTAFYLCASSDRDSNQPQHFGDGTRLSIL.

The CDR3 is CASSSPESGANVLTF. The DNA of the CDR3 is TGTGCCAGCAGCTCCCCCGAGTCTGGGGCCAACGTCCTGACTTTC. The chain employs TRBV7-9 and TRBJ2-6, with D hard to call. Between the trimmed V and J ends, which lost 4 bases and 1 base, there was a span of 8 bases. The CDR3 totals 15 residues. CDR1 and CDR2 from the germline V gene are SEHNR and FQNEAQ (reference sequence).

This chain connects TRBV7-2 to TRBJ2-7; 7 nucleotides align to TRBD1. CDR3 size: 15 residues. Trimming cost V 5 bases and J 2 bases; bases outside gene matches: 9. The germline CDR1 and CDR2 sequences are SGHTA and FQGNSA. The CDR3 spells CASSRDRTGAYEQYF. CDR3 nucleotides: TGTGCCAGCAGCCGCGACCGGACAGGAGCCTACGAGCAGTACTTC.

The V and J genes are TRBV7-9 and TRBJ2-5; 7 bases match TRBD1. Per the germline V gene, CDR1 is SEHNR and CDR2 is FQNEAQ (reference sequence). The CDR3 loop spans 14 amino acids. Trimming removed 5 bases from V and 2 bases from J; junction bases left unmatched: 5. For the CDR3, the DNA is TGTGCCAGCAGCCCGGGACAGACTCAAGAGACCCAGTACTTC. It yields the protein CASSPGQTQETQYF.